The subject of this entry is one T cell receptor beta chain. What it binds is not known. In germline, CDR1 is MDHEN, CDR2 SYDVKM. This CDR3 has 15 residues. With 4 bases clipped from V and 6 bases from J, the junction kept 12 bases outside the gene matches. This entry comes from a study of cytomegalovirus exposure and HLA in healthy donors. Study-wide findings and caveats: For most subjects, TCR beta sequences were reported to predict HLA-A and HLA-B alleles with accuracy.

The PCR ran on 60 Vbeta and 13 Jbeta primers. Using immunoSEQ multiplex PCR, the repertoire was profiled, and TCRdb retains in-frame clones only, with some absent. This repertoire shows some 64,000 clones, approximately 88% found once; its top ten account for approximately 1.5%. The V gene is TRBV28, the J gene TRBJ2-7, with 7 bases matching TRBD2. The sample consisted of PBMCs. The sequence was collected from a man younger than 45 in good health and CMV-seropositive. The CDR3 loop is CASSSLGEGAIEQYF. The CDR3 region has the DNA TGTGCCAGCAGTTCCCTAGGGGAGGGAGCCATCGAGCAGTACTTC.